Following are 4 T cell receptor beta chains from one sample sequenced in a study of T cell responses to AZD1222 COVID-19 vaccine. Measured with immunoSEQ multiplex PCR; TCRdb has only the in-frame clones, and not every one. This table has 150,000 to 200,000 clones, approximately 94% appearing once. The sample consisted of peripheral blood, taken on day 0 of AZD1222 vaccination. The receptors derive from an adult in good health.

This clone has more than one count but fewer than ten. This CDR3 is also generated by other DNA sequences in the sample. The chain is built from TRBV4-2 and TRBJ1-1, with unresolved D. From germline, CDR1 is LGHNA and CDR2 YNFKEQ. With 1 base removed from V and 1 base from J, the gap between germline ends came to 4 bases. The CDR3 is made up of 13 amino acids. The CDR3 here is CASSQGGNTEAFF. The CDR3 bases are TGTGCCAGCAGCCAAGGGGGGAACACTGAAGCTTTCTTT.

The CDR3 DNA is TGTGCCAGTAGTATCTCAGGGTCAGAGACCCAGTACTTC. Residues: CASSISGSETQYF. The genes are TRBV19 and TRBJ2-5, with D possibly matching TRBD1 (5 bases). The CDR3 length is 13 residues. Trimming removed 3 bases from V and 4 bases from J, with 9 bases in between. CDR1 is LNHDA, CDR2 SQIVND, per germline (reference sequence).

The J gene is TRBJ2-2, the V gene TRBV19; 12 bases align to TRBD2. The CDR3 spans 17 residues. Germline CDR1 is LNHDA and CDR2 is SQIVND (reference sequence). J gave up 4 bases and V 5 bases, and 8 bases lay outside the gene matches. CDR3 sequence: CASSATTSGRFTGELFF. In DNA form, the CDR3 reads TGTGCCAGTAGTGCGACGACTAGCGGGAGATTCACCGGGGAGCTGTTTTTT.

The chain combines TRBV7-9 with TRBJ2-1; 9 bases line up with TRBD2. Germline V lookup: CDR1 SEHNR, CDR2 FQNEAQ (reference sequence). The CDR3 covers 16 residues. J lost 8 bases, V lost 3 bases, and 11 bases had no gene match. In DNA form, the CDR3 reads TGTGCCAGCAGCTTGAGCGGGAGGCTCCCCTTGGATGAGCAGTTCTTC. Amino acids: CASSLSGRLPLDEQFF. Filled out from reference TRBV7-9 and TRBJ2-1, the complete variable domain reads DTGVSQNPRHKITKRGQNVTFRCDPISEHNRLYWYRQTLGQGPEFLTYFQNEAQLEKSRLLSDRFSAERPKGSFSTLEIQRTEQGDSAMYLCASSLSGRLPLDEQFFGPGTRLTVL.